A selection of T cell receptor beta chains follows, all from one sample in a study of shared T cell receptors in the human thymus. Data came from immunoSEQ multiplex PCR; TCRdb stores just in-frame clones and leaves some out. The table lists about 660,000 clones, 85% to 90% of them singletons. The sample was also linked to a second study, of human thymus T cells.

The sample was thymocytes. The receptors here all came from a boy under two years old with a congenital heart defect. Each CDR3 is given without its conserved first and last residue. Fields, in order: J gene, V gene, D gene, CDR3 protein. The D gene is left open where the match is weak.

>TRBJ2-1|TRBV4-2|NA
ASSDYHHRVVRYNEQF
>TRBJ1-1|TRBV27|NA
ASSARGAHTEAF
>TRBJ1-1|TRBV6-5|NA
ASRNVGNEAF
>TRBJ2-5|TRBV4-1|TRBD2
ASSQETSGEQETQY
>TRBJ1-2|TRBV15|TRBD1
ATSRTGGANYGYT
>TRBJ1-1|TRBV29-1|TRBD1
SVAAQGDKNTEAF
>TRBJ2-7|TRBV5-1|TRBD2
ASSLPTSGLPYEQY
>TRBJ2-7|TRBV4-3|TRBD1
ASSLRTGGPPKQY
>TRBJ2-7|TRBV11-3|NA
ASSSLGGNSAYEQY
>TRBJ1-1|TRBV5-5|NA
ASVGDDKAF
>TRBJ2-7|TRBV14|TRBD2
ASSQKRRLAKIEEQY
>TRBJ2-1|TRBV28|TRBD2
ASSFGTSGRGEQF
>TRBJ2-1|TRBV29-1|TRBD1
SVVRDRGNEQF
>TRBJ2-2|TRBV18|NA
ASSPGGTTGELF
>TRBJ2-1|TRBV4-1|TRBD2
ASSQKREDPYNEQF
>TRBJ2-7|TRBV12-5|TRBD2
ASGSYRGRAGEQY
>TRBJ1-2|TRBV5-4|NA
ASSWGLRTELGYGYT
>TRBJ2-7|TRBV11-2|TRBD2
ASSWGLAFQWVYEQY
>TRBJ2-5|TRBV4-3|NA
ASSQVRSETQY
>TRBJ2-2|TRBV5-1|NA
ASSGAENTGELF
>TRBJ1-4|TRBV29-1|TRBD1
SAPGQGTEKLF
>TRBJ1-1|TRBV5-6|NA
ASSLAGIVGTEAF
>TRBJ2-2|TRBV27|NA
ASSVWAYANTGELF
>TRBJ2-1|TRBV10-1|NA
AALPGGSGTSSYNEQF
>TRBJ2-1|TRBV5-4|NA
ASSCRDSYNEQF
>TRBJ2-1|TRBV4-1|TRBD2
ASSRRGLAGNEQF
>TRBJ1-2|TRBV25-1|TRBD1
ASSTGTGVYGYT
>TRBJ2-6|TRBV28|TRBD1
ASSFSRGLGANVLT
>TRBJ1-2|TRBV2|NA
AGERSSCT
>TRBJ1-2|TRBV30|NA
AWISGLNYGYT
>TRBJ2-5|TRBV21-1|NA
ASRGEETQY
>TRBJ1-4|TRBV5-6|NA
ASSPRTVATNEKLF
>TRBJ2-1|TRBV19|NA
ASSADRSSYNEQF
>TRBJ1-5|TRBV2|TRBD1
ASRGQGESQPQH
>TRBJ2-3|TRBV27|TRBD2
ASSLFTSGASPDTQY
>TRBJ2-3|TRBV28|TRBD2
ASSLSAKPGTSGRRRALTDTQY
>TRBJ2-7|TRBV6-8|NA
ASSSAGLPFHEQY
>TRBJ2-1|TRBV4-3|TRBD2
ASSQGLAGDDEQF
>TRBJ2-1|TRBV2|NA
ASSVLVSAYYNEQF
>TRBJ2-3|TRBV27|TRBD2
ANPGGGRGDTQY
>TRBJ2-7|TRBV6-1|NA
ASSEMERAYEQY
>TRBJ2-7|TRBV18|NA
ASSPPGSTGEQY
>TRBJ2-7|TRBV4-3|TRBD2
ASSQGREASYEQY
>TRBJ2-3|TRBV7-6|TRBD2
ASSLNGASGSTADTQY
>TRBJ1-1|TRBV18|NA
ASSPGGARTEAF
>TRBJ2-5|TRBV5-6|NA
ASSQTRYETQY
>TRBJ1-4|TRBV6-1|TRBD1
ASSETRGPNEKLF
>TRBJ1-5|TRBV27|TRBD1
ASSPGTGAVYSNQPQH
>TRBJ2-1|TRBV11-1|NA
ASRPTRDEQF
>TRBJ1-4|TRBV30|TRBD1
AWSPPDRANEKLF
>TRBJ1-1|TRBV14|TRBD1
ASSQRDRVEAF
>TRBJ1-2|TRBV18|TRBD1
ASSPNRGQDYGYT
>TRBJ2-5|TRBV7-6|NA
ASSPRRGGAQQETQY
>TRBJ2-7|TRBV11-2|TRBD2
ASREREFYEQY